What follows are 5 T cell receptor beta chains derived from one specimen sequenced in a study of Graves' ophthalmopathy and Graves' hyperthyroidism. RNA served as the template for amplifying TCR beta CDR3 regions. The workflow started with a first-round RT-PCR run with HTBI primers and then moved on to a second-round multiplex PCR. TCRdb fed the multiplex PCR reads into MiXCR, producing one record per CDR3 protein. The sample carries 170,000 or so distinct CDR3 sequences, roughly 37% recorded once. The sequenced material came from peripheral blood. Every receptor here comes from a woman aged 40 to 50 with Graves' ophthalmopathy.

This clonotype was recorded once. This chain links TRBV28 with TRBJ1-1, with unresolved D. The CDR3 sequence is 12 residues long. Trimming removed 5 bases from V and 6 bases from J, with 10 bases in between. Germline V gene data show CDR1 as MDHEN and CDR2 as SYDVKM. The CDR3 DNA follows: TGTGCCAGCAGTATTAAATTAGCTGAAGCTTTCTTT. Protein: CASSIKLAEAFF.

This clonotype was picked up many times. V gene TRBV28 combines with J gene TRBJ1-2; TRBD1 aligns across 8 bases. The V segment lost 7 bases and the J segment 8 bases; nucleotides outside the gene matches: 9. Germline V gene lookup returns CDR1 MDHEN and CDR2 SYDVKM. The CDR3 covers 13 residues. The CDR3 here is CASTPDRVKGYTF. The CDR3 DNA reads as TGTGCCAGCACCCCGGACAGGGTGAAAGGCTACACCTTC.

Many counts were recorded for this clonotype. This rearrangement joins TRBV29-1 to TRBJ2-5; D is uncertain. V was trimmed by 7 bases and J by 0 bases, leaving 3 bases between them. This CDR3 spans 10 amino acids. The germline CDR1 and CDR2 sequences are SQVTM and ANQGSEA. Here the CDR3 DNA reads TGCAGCGCATACCAAGAGACCCAGTACTTC. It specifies CSAYQETQYF.

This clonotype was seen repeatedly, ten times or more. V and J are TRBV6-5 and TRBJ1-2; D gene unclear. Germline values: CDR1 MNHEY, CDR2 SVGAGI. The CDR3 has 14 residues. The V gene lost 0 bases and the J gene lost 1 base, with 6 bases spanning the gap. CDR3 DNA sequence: TGTGCCAGCAGTTACTCTCGGGTTAACTATGGCTACACCTTC. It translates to CASSYSRVNYGYTF.

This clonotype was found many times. The CDR3 sequence: CASSSTTDYGYTF. The CDR3 nucleotides read TGTGCCAGCAGTTCAACGACAGACTATGGCTACACCTTC. The chain employs TRBV12-3 or TRBV12-4 and TRBJ1-2; D perhaps matches TRBD1 (5 bases). The CDR3 spans 13 residues. Trimming removed 4 bases from V and 3 bases from J, with 9 bases in between.